These T cell receptor beta chains were read from a single sample in a study of cytomegalovirus exposure and HLA in healthy donors. TCRdb keeps only in-frame clones here, not all; method: immunoSEQ multiplex PCR. This sample carries 250,000 to 400,000 clones, roughly 86% of them seen once, and the ten largest clones take around 0.96%. The specimen was PBMCs. The receptors originated from a man aged 30 to 45 in good health and CMV-seronegative. The CDR3 runs from the conserved cysteine through the conserved F or W. D genes are given only for firm matches. Only some rows state a clone size, as once, few, many or a class for expanded clones.

d_gene,abundance,len,j_gene,v_gene,CDR3nt,CDR3aa
NA,NA,15,TRBJ2-3,TRBV7-9,TGTGCCAGCAGCTTAGGGGGCAGTTACACAGATACGCAGTATTTT,CASSLGGSYTDTQYF
TRBD2,NA,15,TRBJ2-1,TRBV11-2,TGTGCCAGCAGCTTAGAGGCGGGGGGAGGCAATGAGCAGTTCTTC,CASSLEAGGGNEQFF
NA,NA,14,TRBJ2-7,TRBV27,TGTGCCAGCAGCTCCAGGGGTCGGCCGGACGAGCAGTACTTC,CASSSRGRPDEQYF
TRBD1,NA,14,TRBJ1-4,TRBV6-5,TGTGCCAGCAGTACCATTCCCCACGGTGACAGGGTGTTTTTT,CASSTIPHGDRVFF
NA,NA,12,TRBJ1-6,TRBV25-1,TGTGCCAGCAGGGAGGGCAATTCACCCCTCCACTTT,CASREGNSPLHF
NA,few,16,TRBJ2-1,TRBV4-3,TGCGCCAGCAGCCAAGGTCGGGAATTAGCGTCCCATGAGCAGTTCTTC,CASSQGRELASHEQFF
NA,NA,15,TRBJ2-1,TRBV5-1,TGCGCCAGCAGCCCCGACGGGGGTCCCTACAATGAGCAGTTCTTC,CASSPDGGPYNEQFF
NA,NA,16,TRBJ1-1,TRBV7-9,TGTGCCAGCAATCAGGGGCGTAGACTAAAGGACGCTGAAGCTTTCTTT,CASNQGRRLKDAEAFF
NA,NA,15,TRBJ2-2,TRBV6-5,TGTGCCAGCAGTTACGAGTCCACGAACACCGGGGAGCTGTTTTTT,CASSYESTNTGELFF
NA,once,14,TRBJ2-1,TRBV2,TGTGCCAGTACTGTCGGGTTCTCCTACAATGAGCAGTTCTTC,CASTVGFSYNEQFF
TRBD1,NA,14,TRBJ2-4,TRBV29-1,TGCAGCGCCCTGACAGGGGGCAGGGAAAACATTCAGTACTTC,CSALTGGRENIQYF
TRBD1,NA,14,TRBJ1-5,TRBV27,TGTGCCAGCAGCTTGGGACAGGTGAATCAGCCCCAGCATTTT,CASSLGQVNQPQHF
TRBD1,NA,15,TRBJ2-7,TRBV10-1,TGCGCCAGCAGCTACCGGGACAGGGGGTCGTACGAGCAGTACTTC,CASSYRDRGSYEQYF
NA,NA,13,TRBJ1-1,TRBV19,TGTGCCAGTAGTATTGGGGGGTACACTGAAGCTTTCTTT,CASSIGGYTEAFF
NA,NA,15,TRBJ1-1,TRBV13,TGTGCCAGCAGACCAGAGGAAAGGTGGAACACTGAAGCTTTCTTT,CASRPEERWNTEAFF
TRBD1,NA,14,TRBJ2-7,TRBV4-1,TGCGCCAGCAGCCGATCGACAGGGGGTGGGGAGCAGTACTTC,CASSRSTGGGEQYF
TRBD1,NA,15,TRBJ1-1,TRBV6-5,TGTGCCAGCAGTCGCCTCCCCCAGGGGGGCACTGAAGCTTTCTTT,CASSRLPQGGTEAFF
TRBD1,NA,15,TRBJ2-7,TRBV11-2,TGTGCCAGCAGCTTGGTTTCAGGGGGCAGGAACGAGCAGTACTTC,CASSLVSGGRNEQYF
NA,many,13,TRBJ1-6,TRBV12-5,TGTGCTAGTGGTTTGGGAGGAAATTCACCCCTCCACTTT,CASGLGGNSPLHF
TRBD1,NA,14,TRBJ2-5,TRBV9,TGTGCCAGCAGCCTGGGACAGGGGGGAGAGACCCAGTACTTC,CASSLGQGGETQYF
NA,NA,12,TRBJ1-2,TRBV7-2,TGTGCCAGCAGCCCTCCAGGGTATGGCTACACCTTC,CASSPPGYGYTF
NA,NA,14,TRBJ2-3,TRBV5-1,TGCGCCAGCAGCTTGGGTGGAGGGGCAGATACGCAGTATTTT,CASSLGGGADTQYF
NA,NA,15,TRBJ1-2,TRBV5-1,TGCGCCAGCAGCGCGGGCCCGACGGCAAACTATGGCTACACCTTC,CASSAGPTANYGYTF
NA,NA,13,TRBJ2-5,TRBV18,TGTGCCAGCTCACTAGGGGTTGGCGAGACCCAGTACTTC,CASSLGVGETQYF
NA,NA,13,TRBJ2-1,TRBV6-1,TGTGCCAGCGGCACCTTCAGGGCCAATGAGCAGTTCTTC,CASGTFRANEQFF
NA,few,13,TRBJ2-7,TRBV7-9,TGTGCCAGCAGCCCGCAGGGCAGGGACGAGCAGTACTTC,CASSPQGRDEQYF
NA,NA,14,TRBJ2-3,TRBV23-1,TGCGCCAGCAGCCGACATTCTAGCACAGATACGCAGTATTTT,CASSRHSSTDTQYF
TRBD2,NA,15,TRBJ2-1,TRBV7-9,TGTGCCAGCAAGCCGGGAGGGGGCTCCTACAATGAGCAGTTCTTC,CASKPGGGSYNEQFF
TRBD1,NA,15,TRBJ2-7,TRBV10-1,TGCGCCAGCAGTAACCGGGACAGGGATATCCACGAGCAGTACTTC,CASSNRDRDIHEQYF
TRBD2,NA,15,TRBJ2-1,TRBV4-1,TGCGCCAGCAGCCAAGATAAGGGCGGGGGGTCGAAGCAGTTCTTC,CASSQDKGGGSKQFF
NA,NA,15,TRBJ1-4,TRBV7-2,TGTGCCAGCAGCTCACAACAGGGCCACAATGAAAAACTGTTTTTT,CASSSQQGHNEKLFF
NA,once,11,TRBJ1-2,TRBV9,TGTGCCAGCAGCCCGAACTATGGCTACACCTTC,CASSPNYGYTF
NA,few,13,TRBJ1-2,TRBV29-1,TGCAGCGTTCAGGGCAGGACGGGTAGTGGCTACACCTTC,CSVQGRTGSGYTF
NA,few,14,TRBJ2-7,TRBV7-9,TGTGCCAGCAGTCCTCCGGGCGCCGGGGGCGAGCAGTACTTC,CASSPPGAGGEQYF
NA,NA,14,TRBJ2-1,TRBV11-3,TGTGCCAGCAGCTCCGGAGAGGGGGGGAATGAGCAGTTCTTC,CASSSGEGGNEQFF
TRBD1,few,15,TRBJ1-1,TRBV5-1,TGCGCCAGCAGCAAAGACGGGACAGGGGGCACTGAAGCTTTCTTT,CASSKDGTGGTEAFF
NA,once,14,TRBJ2-3,TRBV11-3,TGTGCCAGCAGCCCTAGCCGGGGCACAGATACGCAGTATTTT,CASSPSRGTDTQYF
NA,NA,14,TRBJ2-5,TRBV5-1,TGCGCCAGCAGCTTGGATGGGGCGGGGGAGACCCAGTACTTC,CASSLDGAGETQYF
TRBD1,NA,14,TRBJ2-7,TRBV12-5,TGTGCTAGTGGTTCACGGACAGGGACCTACGAGCAGTACTTC,CASGSRTGTYEQYF
TRBD1,once,17,TRBJ1-1,TRBV9,TGTGCCAGCAGCGTAGCCGTCTGGACAGGTTTGACCACTGAAGCTTTCTTT,CASSVAVWTGLTTEAFF
TRBD1,NA,15,TRBJ2-7,TRBV5-1,TGCGCCAGCAGCCGGTCCGGGACAGGGCTCGACGAGCAGTACTTC,CASSRSGTGLDEQYF
NA,once,13,TRBJ2-7,TRBV9,TGTGCCAGCAGCGCTACAGGGTACCACGAGCAGTACTTC,CASSATGYHEQYF
NA,few,12,TRBJ2-7,TRBV7-8,TGTGCCAGCAGCCGACGAGGAGGCGAGCAGTACTTC,CASSRRGGEQYF
NA,NA,16,TRBJ1-4,TRBV10-3,TGTGCCATCAGTGAGCAGGGGAACGGGGCTAATGAAAAACTGTTTTTT,CAISEQGNGANEKLFF
NA,NA,13,TRBJ2-1,TRBV7-2,TGTGCCAGCAGCCTCAATACCGGGCAGGGGCAGTTCTTC,CASSLNTGQGQFF
TRBD1,NA,13,TRBJ1-1,TRBV4-1,TGCGCCAGCAGCCGGACAGGTGGCACTGAAGCTTTCTTT,CASSRTGGTEAFF
NA,NA,13,TRBJ2-7,TRBV6-6,TGTGCCAGCGCCTACGGGGATCCCTACGAGCAGTACTTC,CASAYGDPYEQYF
TRBD2,once,15,TRBJ2-1,TRBV27,TGTGCCAGCAGTTTTAGTTCGGGGGGTTACAATGAGCAGTTCTTC,CASSFSSGGYNEQFF
NA,NA,14,TRBJ1-1,TRBV5-4,TGTGCCAGCAATGAATGGCGGCTGAACACTGAAGCTTTCTTT,CASNEWRLNTEAFF
NA,NA,14,TRBJ1-4,TRBV28,TGTGCCAGCAAACAGGGATCAGCTAATGAAAAACTGTTTTTT,CASKQGSANEKLFF
TRBD1,NA,14,TRBJ1-1,TRBV7-9,TGTGCCAGCAGCTTATCGGACAGGTGGACTGAAGCTTTCTTT,CASSLSDRWTEAFF
NA,NA,14,TRBJ2-2,TRBV7-9,TGTGCCAGCAGCTTAGCACCCGGGTCCGGGGAGCTGTTTTTT,CASSLAPGSGELFF